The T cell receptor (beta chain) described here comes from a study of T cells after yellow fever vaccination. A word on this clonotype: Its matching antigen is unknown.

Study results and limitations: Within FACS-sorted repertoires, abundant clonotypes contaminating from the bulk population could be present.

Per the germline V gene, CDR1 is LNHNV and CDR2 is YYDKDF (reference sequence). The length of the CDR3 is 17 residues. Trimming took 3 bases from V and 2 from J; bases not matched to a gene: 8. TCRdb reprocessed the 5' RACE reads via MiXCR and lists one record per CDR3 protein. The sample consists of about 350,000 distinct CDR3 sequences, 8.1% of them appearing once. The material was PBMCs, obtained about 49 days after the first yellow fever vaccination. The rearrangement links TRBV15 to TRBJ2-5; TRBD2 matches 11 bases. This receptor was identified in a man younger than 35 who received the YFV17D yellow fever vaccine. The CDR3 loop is CATSSSIAGGGQETQYF. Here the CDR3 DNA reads TGTGCCACCAGCAGCTCTATAGCGGGGGGGGGACAAGAGACCCAGTACTTC.